This T cell receptor beta chain was identified in a study of cytomegalovirus exposure and HLA in healthy donors. Looking at the study overall: Findings of an earlier analysis included around 100 million unique TCR beta sequences from roughly 190 million T cells. Falling in the Caucasian-associated ancestry cluster were about 82% of 398 genotyped donors.

PCR amplification relied on 60 Vbeta primers (plus 13 Jbeta primers). The repertoire was sequenced with immunoSEQ multiplex PCR; TCRdb's copy has only in-frame clones and lacks some. The sample includes about 74,000 clones. What was sequenced was PBMCs. This clonotype was obtained from a female donor in good health and CMV-seropositive.

The CDR3 DNA follows: TGTGCCAGCAGTCCCCCAGGGGTTGCAACTAATGAAAAACTGTTTTTT. This translates into CASSPPGVATNEKLFF. The rearrangement uses TRBV25-1 and TRBJ1-4; D is perhaps TRBD1 (6 bases). Trimming took 5 bases from V and 0 from J, leaving 13 bases between them. The CDR3 is 16 amino acids. Germline CDR1 is MGHDK and CDR2 is SYGVNS.